This paragraph covers one T cell receptor beta chain sequence. Its cognate antigen is unknown. The whole isolated RNA underwent reverse transcription, so sequencing captured expressed TCRB transcripts. The table came from immunoSEQ multiplex PCR; TCRdb's copy has only in-frame clones and leaves some out. The data contain hundreds of thousands of clones, around an eighth of them singletons. The source of the sample is a study of beta chain features in type 1 diabetes. Study findings and constraints: The study notes PCR might favor shorter templates equally in patients and controls. TCRB CDR3 length was moderately but significantly reduced in all four CD4+ subsets of Type 1 diabetes patients.

The specimen sequenced was naive CD4+ T cells from blood. This receptor was taken from a man aged 18-30 years with type 1 diabetes.

CDR3 protein: CASSDGAVRGAYGYTF. CDR3 coding DNA: TGTGCCAGCAGTGATGGGGCTGTAAGGGGAGCCTATGGCTACACCTTC. V usage is TRBV27 and J usage is TRBJ1-2, with a possible D match to TRBD1 (5 bases). The germline V and J ends were trimmed by 5 bases and 4 bases, with 20 bases remaining between them. Per germline, CDR1 MNHEY and CDR2 SMNVEV (reference sequence). There are 16 residues in the CDR3.